This is a list of T cell receptor beta chains from one sample in a study of graft-versus-host responses after intestinal transplantation. These receptors have no known antigen. TCRdb keeps only in-frame clones here, not all; method: immunoSEQ multiplex PCR. The data contain around 24,000 clones, roughly four fifths of them seen just once; the ten biggest clones take up over 0.8%. The starting material was unstimulated CD8+ T cells sorted from spleen or lymph node cells, obtained before transplant. The receptors originated from a human donor who was the organ donor for an intestinal transplant. Each CDR3 is given with its conserved first and last residue. A D gene is named only where the DNA matches it firmly. The size entry is marked missing in some rows and otherwise reads once, few, many or a size class.

d_gene	j_gene	abundance	v_gene	CDR3aa	CDR3nt
.	TRBJ2-2	.	TRBV21-1	CARRTGGRLPQWSPNTGELFF	TGTGCCAGAAGGACAGGTGGGAGACTCCCGCAGTGGTCACCTAACACCGGGGAGCTGTTTTTT
.	TRBJ2-1	.	TRBV4-3	CASSQGPGKAYEQFF	TGCGCCAGCAGCCAAGGTCCGGGGAAGGCTTATGAGCAGTTCTTC
.	TRBJ1-1	.	TRBV30	CAWRGPGGTEAFF	TGTGCCTGGAGGGGGCCGGGGGGCACTGAAGCTTTCTTT
TRBD2	TRBJ2-7	.	TRBV7-9	CASSPPGTSRYEQYF	TGTGCCAGCAGCCCCCCCGGGACTAGCCGCTACGAGCAGTACTTC
TRBD2	TRBJ2-7	.	TRBV10-3	CAISESSSLAGGPPYEQYF	TGTGCCATCAGTGAGTCGTCTTCTTTAGCGGGAGGGCCTCCCTACGAGCAGTACTTC
.	TRBJ1-4	.	TRBV19	CASSPTNEKLFF	TGTGCCAGTAGCCCCACTAATGAAAAACTGTTTTTT
.	TRBJ2-1	.	TRBV27	CASSWLGEQFF	TGTGCCAGCAGTTGGCTGGGTGAGCAGTTCTTC
.	TRBJ1-1	.	TRBV4-3	CASSQVIDTEAFF	TGCGCCAGCAGCCAAGTCATTGACACTGAAGCTTTCTTT
TRBD2	TRBJ2-3	once	TRBV29-1	CSVEQGEGNTQYF	TGCAGCGTTGAACAAGGGGAGGGGAACACGCAGTATTTT
.	TRBJ2-3	.	TRBV5-1	CASSLGVVGTDTQYF	TGCGCCAGCAGCTTGGGGGTGGTAGGCACAGATACGCAGTATTTT
.	TRBJ2-7	few	TRBV4-3	CASSQWWGTYEQYF	TGCGCCAGCAGCCAATGGTGGGGAACCTACGAGCAGTACTTC
.	TRBJ2-5	.	TRBV5-1	CASSAWDGSQETQYF	TGCGCCAGCAGCGCGTGGGACGGGAGCCAAGAGACCCAGTACTTC
.	TRBJ2-1	.	TRBV27	CASSLSSGGYYNEQFF	TGTGCCAGCAGTTTATCTTCTGGGGGTTATTACAATGAGCAGTTCTTC
TRBD2	TRBJ2-3	.	TRBV9	CASSTSGGITDTQYF	TGTGCCAGCAGCACTAGCGGGGGGATCACAGATACGCAGTATTTT
TRBD2	TRBJ2-2	.	TRBV6-4	CASSDPPGLAGGSDTGELFF	TGTGCCAGCAGTGACCCCCCGGGACTAGCGGGAGGATCTGACACCGGGGAGCTGTTTTTT
TRBD1	TRBJ1-5	.	TRBV19	CASSKTGTGMIQPQHF	TGTGCCAGTAGTAAAACCGGGACAGGGATGATTCAGCCCCAGCATTTT
.	TRBJ2-7	.	TRBV5-4	CASSLGTPTYEQYF	TGTGCCAGCAGCTTGGGGACACCGACTTACGAGCAGTACTTC
.	TRBJ1-1	.	TRBV6-5	CASRGPRGGEAFF	TGTGCCAGCAGGGGCCCAAGGGGGGGTGAAGCTTTCTTT
.	TRBJ1-1	.	TRBV5-6	CASSPGIAEAFF	TGTGCCAGCAGCCCGGGAATTGCTGAAGCTTTCTTT
TRBD2	TRBJ2-7	few	TRBV6-1	CASSEAGGLNEQYF	TGTGCCAGCAGTGAAGCGGGGGGGTTAAACGAGCAGTACTTC
.	TRBJ2-2	few	TRBV7-9	CASSLQDGELFF	TGTGCCAGCAGCTTACAGGACGGGGAGCTGTTTTTT
TRBD2	TRBJ2-5	.	TRBV29-1	CSVAPAGGRGETQYF	TGCAGCGTGGCTCCAGCGGGAGGGCGGGGGGAGACCCAGTACTTC
.	TRBJ2-7	.	TRBV6-5	CASSYSGVNEQYF	TGTGCCAGCAGTTACTCGGGGGTAAACGAGCAGTACTTC
.	TRBJ2-5	.	TRBV5-4	CASSLGPQETQYF	TGTGCCAGCAGCTTGGGACCGCAAGAGACCCAGTACTTC
.	TRBJ2-7	.	TRBV7-9	CASSSPIYGYEQYF	TGTGCCAGCAGCTCGCCGATTTATGGCTACGAGCAGTACTTC